This TCR beta chain is drawn from a study of CXCR3-negative and CXCR3-positive naive CD8 T cells. 5' RACE with UMI labels generated the TRB cDNA libraries. TCRdb reprocessed the 5' RACE reads, keeping one entry per CDR3 protein, no DNA. The sample includes 50,000 to 65,000 distinct CDR3 sequences. This CDR3 spans 14 amino acids. Germline-derived CDR1 and CDR2 are MNHEY and SMNVEV (reference sequence). This receptor was identified in a human donor in good health. Some clones in this sample may be carry-over from other donors' samples. Sequenced input: naive CXCR3- CD8+ T cells from blood. Stated subset: CD45RO-CCR7+CD27+CD95- naive CD8+ T cells lacking CXCR3 (TNR3-). V usage is TRBV27 and J usage is TRBJ2-1; the D call from TCRdb, TRBD1, cannot be confirmed without DNA. The CDR3 loop is CASSLTGAGAEQFF.